This TCR beta chain comes out of a study of human T cells and chemical hapten exposure. Notes on the study in general: Patch test score showed a positive correlation with PT1 expanded TCR counts. After DPC sensitization, TCRs above 1 in 1000 frequency showed no change.

Details on this clonotype: Antigen specificity is unknown.

TCRdb redid the calling of the RACE reads with MiXCR, one entry per CDR3 protein. The table lists roughly 200,000 distinct CDR3 sequences, approximately 20% of them singletons. CDR1 is SGHAT, CDR2 FQNNGV, per germline. The CDR3 is 16 amino acids. V trimming: 1 base; J trimming: 5 bases; junction bases outside the gene matches: 7. Time point reported: patch test 1, 2 weeks after DPC sensitization. Treatment of the sample: therapeutic diphenylcyclopropenone sensitization with weekly scalp DPC. The clonotype originates from a woman in her forties or fifties with alopecia areata. Some clones in this sample may be carry-over from other donors' samples. The gene calls are TRBV11-2 and TRBJ2-5; 10 nucleotides agree with TRBD2. Sample: whole blood, taken in connection with sensitization to the hapten diphenylcyclopropenone (DPC). The CDR3 sequence: CASSLAPAGGVETQYF. For the CDR3, the DNA is TGTGCCAGCAGCTTAGCCCCAGCGGGAGGGGTGGAGACCCAGTACTTC.